The 13 T cell receptor beta chains below all came from one sample that was sequenced in a study of cytomegalovirus exposure and HLA in healthy donors. The PCR made use of 60 Vbeta and 13 Jbeta primers. TCRdb keeps only in-frame clones here, not all; method: immunoSEQ multiplex PCR. The table includes some 75,000 clones, under 80% detected once. Sequenced input: PBMCs. These TCRs come from a man aged 18 to 30 in good health and CMV-seropositive.

The chain has TRBV5-1 and TRBJ2-3, with TRBD2 matching over 13 bases. The CDR3 length is 14 residues. Germline CDR1 reads SGHRS; CDR2 reads YFSETQ. V lost 10 bases and J lost 6; bases outside the gene matches: 8. DNA of the CDR3: TGCGCCTGTACTAGCGGGAGGGCCGGCGATACGCAGTATTTT. Encoded protein: CACTSGRAGDTQYF.

The rearrangement uses TRBV5-6 and TRBJ1-2; D ambiguous. This CDR3 region has 14 residues. V shed 4 bases and J shed 2 bases, with 12 bases lying between them. Germline V lookup: CDR1 SGHDT, CDR2 YYEEEE. Written as DNA, the CDR3 is TGTGCCAGCAGCCCCGGGATCGCAAACTATGGCTACACCTTC. Translated, it gives CASSPGIANYGYTF.

DNA of the CDR3: TGCGCCAGCAGCCTAATCTTGACAGCCCCAGGGACTAATGGCTACACCTTC. This translates into CASSLILTAPGTNGYTF. The rearrangement uses TRBV5-1 and TRBJ1-2, with D perhaps TRBD1 (5 bases). The CDR3 is 17 amino acids. Germline CDR1 is SGHRS and CDR2 is YFSETQ. V was pared by 4 bases and J by 6 bases, with 25 bases between.

This clone has a handful of counts. The DNA of the CDR3 is TGTGCCAGCAGTGGGTATACAGGGAAGAGGTCTGAAGCTTTCTTT. It is translated as CASSGYTGKRSEAFF. V and J are TRBV25-1 and TRBJ1-1, with D maybe TRBD1 (6 bases). V was cut by 4 bases and J by 6 bases, with 18 bases left in between. This CDR3 has 15 amino acids. Germline values: CDR1 MGHDK, CDR2 SYGVNS.

The CDR3 DNA reads as TGTGCCAGCAGTTACGCGCGGGAGTCGGGGGAGACCCAGTACTTC. Its protein product is CASSYARESGETQYF. V usage is TRBV6-5 and J usage is TRBJ2-5; 7 bases agree with TRBD2. V lost 2 bases to trimming and J lost 5 bases; unmatched junction nucleotides: 8. Germline values: CDR1 MNHEY, CDR2 SVGAGI. The CDR3 is 15 residues long.

V gene TRBV25-1 combines with J gene TRBJ2-7; 12 nucleotides align to TRBD2. The CDR3 loop spans 15 amino acids. Germline V gene data show CDR1 as MGHDK and CDR2 as SYGVNS. The trim removed 4 bases at V and 9 bases at J, leaving 10 bases unmatched. CDR3 bases: TGTGCCAGCAGTGCTTCGACTAGCGGGAGCGCTGCGCAGTACTTC. This encodes CASSASTSGSAAQYF.

The chain links TRBV18 to TRBJ1-5; TRBD1 agrees at 7 bases. J lost 4 bases, V lost 5 bases, and 11 bases had no gene match. The CDR3 is 16 residues long. In germline, CDR1 is KGHSH, CDR2 LQKENI. CDR3 sequence: CASSSLLSQGNQPQHF. The CDR3 DNA reads TGTGCCAGCTCATCATTACTCTCACAGGGGAATCAGCCCCAGCATTTT.

The rearrangement links TRBV28 to TRBJ1-1; no definite D call. CDR1 is MDHEN, CDR2 SYDVKM, per germline. V lost 6 bases and J 4 bases, leaving 12 bases between the germline ends. CDR3 length: 13 amino acids. For the CDR3, the DNA is TGTGCCAGCAGCCTACCAATACCCACTGAAGCTTTCTTT. It translates to CASSLPIPTEAFF.

V is TRBV10-3 and J is TRBJ2-7, with D maybe TRBD2 (5 bases). V was cut by 0 bases and J by 3 bases, with 9 bases left in between. The CDR3 loop spans 14 amino acids. Germline CDR1 is ENHRY and CDR2 is SYGVKD. The CDR3, as DNA: TGTGCCATCAGTGAGTCAGACTACGTCTACGAGCAGTACTTC. It encodes CAISESDYVYEQYF.

The CDR3 protein is CASSRGQGGAGELFF. CDR3 DNA sequence: TGTGCCAGCAGCCGCGGACAGGGAGGCGCCGGGGAGCTGTTTTTT. V usage is TRBV5-6 and J usage is TRBJ2-2; 8 bases agree with TRBD1. CDR1 SGHDT and CDR2 YYEEEE come from the germline V gene. After removal of 4 bases from V and 6 bases from J, the junction contained 8 bases not matched to a gene. The CDR3 runs to 15 residues. Using reference TRBV5-6 and TRBJ2-2 for the parts outside the CDR3, the full variable domain is DAGVTQSPTHLIKTRGQQVTLRCSPKSGHDTVSWYQQALGQGPQFIFQYYEEEERQRGNFPDRFSGHQFPNYSSELNVNALLLGDSALYLCASSRGQGGAGELFFGEGSRLTVL.

The chain joins TRBV29-1 to TRBJ1-1, with D perhaps matching TRBD1 (6 bases). There are 11 residues in the CDR3. V was clipped by 7 bases and J by 5 bases, with 11 bases between them. Germline-derived CDR1 and CDR2 are SQVTM and ANQGSEA. The CDR3 DNA follows: TGCAGCGCTGGGGGGGCTACTGAAGCTTTCTTT. Protein product: CSAGGATEAFF. The complete variable domain, with remaining parts taken from reference TRBV29-1 and TRBJ1-1, reads SAVISQKPSRDICQRGTSLTIQCQVDSQVTMMFWYRQQPGQSLTLIATANQGSEATYESGFVIDKFPISRPNLTFSTLTVSNMSPEDSSIYLCSAGGATEAFFGQGTRLTVV.

The chain has TRBV4-1 and TRBJ2-1, with TRBD2 identical over 10 bases. The CDR3 runs to 14 residues. With V trimmed by 4 bases and J by 5 bases, 2 bases remained unmatched. Germline CDR1 and CDR2: MGHRA and YSYEKL. Here the CDR3 DNA reads TGCGCCAGCAGCCCTACTAGCGGGAACAATGAGCAGTTCTTC. Residues: CASSPTSGNNEQFF.

This chain uses TRBV5-5 with TRBJ2-7; D ambiguous. Between the trimmed V and J ends, which lost 4 bases and 0 bases, there was a span of 11 bases. CDR3 length equals 14 residues. Germline values: CDR1 SGHKS, CDR2 YYEKEE (reference sequence). The DNA for the CDR3 is TGTGCCAGCAGCCCCGTCCCGAGCTCCTACGAGCAGTACTTC. Translating gives CASSPVPSSYEQYF.